The 32 T cell receptor beta chains below come from one sample, sequenced in a study of T cells in Graves' hyperthyroidism and ophthalmopathy. RNA transcripts yielded amplified TCR beta CDR3 regions. The primer set for the first-round RT-PCR of the TCR CDR3 was HTBI. TCRdb re-called the multiplex PCR reads through MiXCR, storing one row per CDR3 protein. The sample has nearly 600,000 distinct CDR3 sequences; approximately 15% are singletons. Sequencing input: blood. Source of these receptors: a woman between 18 and 29 years old with Graves' ophthalmopathy.

The sample holds a few counts of this clonotype. The genes are TRBV10-3 and TRBJ1-1; 9 bases are shared with TRBD1. The CDR3 consists of 14 residues. CDR1 and CDR2 (germline): ENHRY, SYGVKD. Unmatched junction bases numbered 12, after V lost 11 bases and J lost 5 bases. The DNA of the CDR3 is TGTGCCGTAGAGCCCGGGACAGGGAGAACTGAAGCTTTCTTT. Translating it yields CAVEPGTGRTEAFF.

This clonotype has ten or more counts. The chain links TRBV2 to TRBJ1-5, with D uncertain. Germline CDR1 and CDR2: SNHLY and FYNNEI. The CDR3 sequence is 13 residues long. Trimming removed 3 bases at V and 7 bases at J, with 10 bases between. The CDR3 region is CASSDEDRQPQHF. In nucleotides, the CDR3 is TGTGCCAGCAGTGACGAAGATCGGCAGCCCCAGCATTTT.

The sample holds many counts of this clonotype. This chain uses TRBV12-3 or TRBV12-4 with TRBJ2-2; 11 nucleotides line up with TRBD1. The CDR3 extends over 15 amino acids. V trimming: 5 bases; J trimming: 7 bases; junction bases outside the gene matches: 6. CDR3 in amino acids: CASSRTGGSSGELFF. The CDR3, as DNA: TGTGCCAGCAGTCGGACAGGGGGCTCGAGCGGGGAGCTGTTTTTT.

This clonotype was found many times. The V gene is TRBV20-1, the J gene TRBJ2-7, with D tentatively TRBD1 (5 bases). Per the germline V gene, CDR1 is DFQATT and CDR2 is SNEGSKA (reference sequence). This CDR3 spans 14 amino acids. V lost 1 base to trimming and J lost 3 bases, with 13 bases between them. This chain's CDR3 is CSARGGSYSYEQYF. CDR3 DNA sequence: TGCAGTGCTAGAGGGGGCAGCTATAGCTACGAGCAGTACTTC.

Details on this clonotype: As the CDR3 is not closed by the conserved phenylalanine or tryptophan, this likely results from a read error. V usage is TRBV4-2 and J usage is TRBJ1-1; 10 bases agree with TRBD1. CDR1 is LGHNA and CDR2 is YNFKEQ in the germline V gene. Unmatched junction bases numbered 6, after V lost 1 base and J lost 4 bases. The length of the CDR3 is 16 residues. The DNA for the CDR3 is TGTGCCAGCAGCCAAGGTTCGAGGACAGGGGGCACTGAAGCTTTCCTT. Its translation is CASSQGSRTGGTEAFL.

There are many counts of this clonotype. This sequence joins TRBV11-3 and TRBJ2-5; 12 bases line up with TRBD2. V gave up 5 bases and J gave up 4 bases; unmatched junction bases: 8. The CDR3 is made up of 16 amino acids. From germline, CDR1 is SGHNT and CDR2 YENEEA. CDR3 coding DNA: TGTGCCAGCAGCCCCGGACTAGCGGGGCCAGGAGAGACCCAGTACTTC. Its protein product is CASSPGLAGPGETQYF.

V and J are TRBV12-3 or TRBV12-4 and TRBJ2-1, with TRBD2 identical over 8 bases. The CDR3 contains 18 residues. V was pared by 6 bases and J by 2 bases, with 15 bases of the junction left unmatched. This CDR3 reads CASSPDYGGEGTYNEQFF. The CDR3 nucleotides are TGTGCCAGCAGCCCAGACTACGGGGGGGAGGGTACCTACAATGAGCAGTTCTTC.

The sample holds a few counts of this clonotype. The rearrangement joins TRBV19 to TRBJ2-3; D not certain. Trimming took off 3 bases at V and 2 bases at J, with 12 bases between the two ends. This CDR3 is 15 amino acids long. The germline gives CDR1 LNHDA, CDR2 SQIVND (reference sequence). The DNA of the CDR3 is TGTGCCAGTAGTATGACCCGTCTTGCCACAGATACGCAGTATTTT. Translated, it gives CASSMTRLATDTQYF.

This clonotype was found many times. The gene calls are TRBV7-9 and TRBJ1-1; no definite D call. This CDR3 has 16 residues. Germline CDR1 and CDR2: SEHNR and FQNEAQ (reference sequence). V shed 5 bases and J shed 1 base, with 17 bases lying between them. CDR3 protein: CASSPLWVRWNTEAFF. Written as DNA, the CDR3 is TGTGCCAGCAGCCCCTTGTGGGTTAGGTGGAACACTGAAGCTTTCTTT.

The table lists this clonotype with many counts. The chain combines TRBV11-3 with TRBJ1-3; unclear D gene. With 5 bases removed from V and 4 bases from J, the gap between germline ends came to 12 bases. Germline CDR1 is SGHNT and CDR2 is YENEEA. CDR3 size: 14 residues. The CDR3 sequence: CASSLGPGGNTIYF. In nucleotides, the CDR3 is TGTGCCAGCAGCCTAGGGCCTGGAGGAAACACCATATATTTT.

The chain combines TRBV19 with TRBJ2-7; 8 nucleotides match TRBD1. V shed 2 bases and J 3 bases; nucleotides not matched to a gene: 6. Germline loops: CDR1 LNHDA, CDR2 SQIVND (reference sequence). The CDR3 is made up of 15 amino acids. The CDR3 DNA reads as TGTGCCAGTAGTATATTCCGAGACAGGGGCTACGAGCAGTACTTC. This translates into CASSIFRDRGYEQYF.

This clonotype was recorded many times. V and J are TRBV2 and TRBJ1-5, with TRBD1 as a possible D gene (5 bases). CDR1 is SNHLY, CDR2 FYNNEI, per germline. V was shortened by 3 bases and J by 4 bases, with 10 bases between the two germline ends. This CDR3 has 14 amino acids. The CDR3 bases are TGTGCCAGCAGTGATAAGGCAGGGAATCAGCCCCAGCATTTT. Its protein product is CASSDKAGNQPQHF.

This clonotype appeared a few times. The chain carries TRBV18 and TRBJ2-5; 8 bases line up with TRBD1. This CDR3 has 17 residues. Germline V lookup: CDR1 KGHSH, CDR2 LQKENI. The J segment lost 5 bases and the V segment lost 3 bases, leaving 14 bases of the junction unmatched. The CDR3 protein is CASSPTTADRGEETQYF. The CDR3 DNA reads as TGTGCCAGCTCACCGACAACCGCTGACAGGGGAGAGGAGACCCAGTACTTC.

V gene TRBV28 combines with J gene TRBJ2-1, with TRBD1 identical over 7 bases. The CDR3 extends over 13 amino acids. Trimming removed 6 bases from V and 12 bases from J; junction bases left unmatched: 11. Germline V gives CDR1 MDHEN, CDR2 SYDVKM. The CDR3, as DNA: TGTGCCAGCAGAGAGACAGGGTTGGAAGGGCAGTTCTTC. The encoded protein is CASRETGLEGQFF.

This clonotype has ten or more counts. The chain is built from TRBV4-2 and TRBJ1-5, with a possible D match to TRBD1 (5 bases). Germline CDR1 LGHNA, CDR2 YNFKEQ. CDR3 length: 17 amino acids. Trimming removed 0 bases from V and 4 bases from J, with 16 bases in between. The CDR3 loop reads CASSQDGGSSGNQPQHF. In DNA form, the CDR3 reads TGTGCCAGCAGCCAAGATGGAGGGTCGTCAGGGAATCAGCCCCAGCATTTT.

The sample holds many counts of this clonotype. This chain connects TRBV20-1 to TRBJ2-7; 13 bases align to TRBD2. V trimming: 5 bases; J trimming: 4 bases; junction bases outside the gene matches: 14. The CDR3 loop spans 17 amino acids. Per germline, CDR1 DFQATT and CDR2 SNEGSKA (reference sequence). The CDR3 bases are TGCAGTGCTCCCCCCCCAGGGACTAGCGGGATCAAGTACGAGCAGTACTTC. This gives the protein CSAPPPGTSGIKYEQYF.

This clonotype was picked up many times. This chain links TRBV15 with TRBJ2-1; 9 bases line up with TRBD2. The CDR3 is 17 residues long. Germline V gene lookup returns CDR1 LNHNV and CDR2 YYDKDF (reference sequence). Unmatched junction bases numbered 7, after V lost 0 bases and J lost 4 bases. The CDR3 sequence: CATSRDIRLAVYNEQFF. The CDR3 nucleotides read TGTGCCACCAGCAGAGATATAAGACTAGCGGTTTACAATGAGCAGTTCTTC.

This clonotype came up many times. This sequence joins TRBV20-1 and TRBJ2-7, with D unclear. The CDR3 covers 13 residues. Per germline, CDR1 DFQATT and CDR2 SNEGSKA (reference sequence). Trimming shortened V by 5 bases and J by 0 bases, and 11 bases separated the two germline ends. CDR3 DNA: TGCAGTGCTCCCCTTGCAGACTCCTACGAGCAGTACTTC. Protein: CSAPLADSYEQYF.

J is TRBJ1-5 and V is TRBV6-1; D gene uncertain. The germline V gene has CDR1 MNHNS and CDR2 SASEGT. V lost 2 bases and J lost 5, with 10 bases in between. This CDR3 region has 14 residues. The CDR3 here is CASSEPASYQPQHF. CDR3 coding DNA: TGTGCCAGCAGTGAACCAGCGAGTTATCAGCCCCAGCATTTT.

This clonotype was seen repeatedly, ten times or more. The chain joins TRBV27 to TRBJ1-5; D ambiguous. This CDR3 has 13 residues. V was shortened by 4 bases and J by 5 bases, with 9 bases between the two germline ends. Per the germline V gene, CDR1 is MNHEY and CDR2 is SMNVEV (reference sequence). CDR3 amino acids: CASSWAPDQPQHF. CDR3 in DNA: TGTGCCAGCAGTTGGGCCCCGGATCAGCCCCAGCATTTT.

This clonotype was seen at least ten times. The V gene is TRBV27, the J gene TRBJ2-7; 12 nucleotides align to TRBD2. V shed 2 bases, J shed 7 bases, and the junction held 9 bases outside the gene matches. The CDR3 is 16 residues long. Germline-derived CDR1 and CDR2 are MNHEY and SMNVEV (reference sequence). In nucleotides, the CDR3 is TGTGCCAGCAGTTTAACCCGGACTAGCGGGGTGGGAGAGCAGTACTTC. Its translation: CASSLTRTSGVGEQYF.

V is TRBV7-2 and J is TRBJ1-5; D is unresolved. Germline V gene data show CDR1 as SGHTA and CDR2 as FQGNSA. V was shortened by 4 bases and J by 2 bases, with 9 bases between the two germline ends. This CDR3 is built from 14 residues. The CDR3 DNA sequence: TGTGCCAGCAGCTCAGCAATGGGCAATCAGCCCCAGCATTTT. It is translated as CASSSAMGNQPQHF. Full variable domain (rest looked up from reference TRBV7-2 and TRBJ1-5): GAGVSQSPSNKVTEKGKDVELRCDPISGHTALYWYRQSLGQGLEFLIYFQGNSAPDKSGLPSDRFSAERTGGSVSTLTIQRTQQEDSAVYLCASSSAMGNQPQHFGDGTRLSIL.

This clonotype appeared many times. The V and J genes are TRBV5-1 and TRBJ1-1; tentatively, D is TRBD1 (5 bases). V was cut by 4 bases and J by 1 base, with 11 bases left in between. The length of the CDR3 is 14 residues. Germline V CDR1 and CDR2: SGHRS, YFSETQ. The CDR3 nucleotides are TGCGCCAGCAGCGAGGGACGTTCGAACACTGAAGCTTTCTTT. Translated, it gives CASSEGRSNTEAFF.

There are many counts of this clonotype. This chain uses TRBV27 with TRBJ2-7; TRBD2 matches at 7 bases. Trimming removed 4 bases from V and 2 bases from J; junction bases left unmatched: 5. The CDR3 has 14 residues. Germline V gene lookup returns CDR1 MNHEY and CDR2 SMNVEV (reference sequence). The CDR3 loop reads CASSSGLVPYEQYF. As DNA, the CDR3 is TGTGCCAGCAGTTCCGGACTAGTTCCCTACGAGCAGTACTTC.

With respect to this clonotype: Its ends do not fully match the called genes, so a read error is possible. CDR3 DNA sequence: TGCCCCAGCAGCCAAACACTTAAGGGACGGCGACTATCCTACGAGCAGTACTTC. Protein: CPSSQTLKGRRLSYEQYF. This chain joins TRBV4-1 and TRBJ2-7, with D perhaps being TRBD1 or TRBD2 (5 bases each). This CDR3 is built from 18 residues. CDR1 MGHRA and CDR2 YSYEKL come from the germline V gene.

A few counts support this clonotype. This chain connects TRBV19 to TRBJ2-2; the match to TRBD2 covers 12 bases. The CDR3 runs to 18 residues. CDR1 is LNHDA and CDR2 is SQIVND in the germline V gene (reference sequence). V shed 4 bases and J 5 bases; nucleotides not matched to a gene: 11. CDR3 coding DNA: TGTGCCAGTAGTACCCCTAGCGGGAGGGCCTTAAGGACCGGGGAGCTGTTTTTT. It encodes CASSTPSGRALRTGELFF.

The rearrangement uses TRBV24-1 and TRBJ1-6; no definite D call. Per germline, CDR1 KGHDR and CDR2 SFDVKD. The CDR3 runs to 14 residues. With 5 bases removed from V and 6 bases from J, the gap between germline ends came to 10 bases. The CDR3 DNA is TGTGCCACCAGTGCGGAGGGCTCTAATTCACCCCTCCACTTT. This gives the protein CATSAEGSNSPLHF.

This clonotype was seen many times. The chain links TRBV28 to TRBJ2-7; 10 nucleotides agree with TRBD2. There are 14 residues in the CDR3. Germline CDR1 reads MDHEN; CDR2 reads SYDVKM. Trimming took 6 bases from V and 3 from J; bases not matched to a gene: 5. The CDR3 nucleotides are TGTGCCAGCAGCCCACTAGCGGGGAGCTACGAGCAGTACTTC. This translates into CASSPLAGSYEQYF. The variable domain in full, with the rest retrieved from reference TRBV28 and TRBJ2-7, is DVKVTQSSRYLVKRTGEKVFLECVQDMDHENMFWYRQDPGLGLRLIYFSYDVKMKEKGDIPEGYSVSREKKERFSLILESASTNQTSMYLCASSPLAGSYEQYFGPGTRLTVT.

Ten or more counts support this clonotype. V and J are TRBV29-1 and TRBJ2-7; TRBD1 might be the D (5 bases). The V gene lost 7 bases and the J gene lost 2 bases, with 15 bases spanning the gap. Germline CDR1 SQVTM, CDR2 ANQGSEA. The CDR3 has 13 amino acids. The CDR3 DNA follows: TGCAGCGAAGTGGGGCAGGAAACCTACGAGCAGTACTTC. The encoded protein is CSEVGQETYEQYF.

This CDR3 reads CASNRLGNYGYTF. The CDR3, as DNA: TGTGCCAGCAACCGCCTAGGGAACTATGGCTACACCTTC. V is TRBV28 and J is TRBJ1-2; D is unclear. The CDR3 runs to 13 residues. The V gene lost 7 bases and the J gene lost 2 bases, with 11 bases spanning the gap. Germline CDR1 reads MDHEN; CDR2 reads SYDVKM.

The chain employs TRBV19 and TRBJ1-1; D is uncertain. Trimming removed 3 bases from V and 4 bases from J, with 12 bases in between. Germline V gene data show CDR1 as LNHDA and CDR2 as SQIVND (reference sequence). This CDR3 has 14 residues. The CDR3 is CASSIDRHTTEAFF. As DNA, the CDR3 is TGTGCCAGTAGTATCGATCGACATACCACTGAAGCTTTCTTT.

This clonotype was detected many times. The CDR3 here is CASRFDRDTEAFF. The CDR3 DNA reads TGTGCCAGCAGATTCGACAGGGACACTGAAGCTTTCTTT. This chain joins TRBV27 and TRBJ1-1, with 7 bases aligning to TRBD1. In germline, CDR1 is MNHEY, CDR2 SMNVEV (reference sequence). This CDR3 region has 13 residues. After removal of 6 bases from V and 3 bases from J, the junction contained 4 bases not matched to a gene.